Below are 10 T cell receptor beta chains sequenced from a single sample in a study of blood T cell repertoires in COVID-19. The protocol was immunoSEQ multiplex PCR, while the TCRdb copy is restricted to in-frame clones and leaves out a portion. The table shows about 130,000 clones, with 80% to 90% occurring only once. Material: peripheral blood. Receptors originate from a woman aged 55-75 years with acute or convalescent COVID-19.

The chain carries TRBV5-5 and TRBJ1-5; no reliable D call. Trimming removed 0 bases from V and 1 base from J, with 11 bases in between. Germline CDR1 reads SGHKS; CDR2 reads YYEKEE (reference sequence). CDR3 length equals 16 residues. CDR3 sequence: CASSLGHSRSNQPQHF. In nucleotides, the CDR3 is TGTGCCAGCAGCTTGGGACACTCGAGAAGCAATCAGCCCCAGCATTTT.

This sequence joins TRBV4-1 and TRBJ1-5; the D gene is possibly TRBD1 (6 bases). The germline V and J ends were trimmed by 4 bases and 6 bases, with 10 bases remaining between them. This CDR3 spans 13 amino acids. CDR1 MGHRA and CDR2 YSYEKL come from the germline V gene. The CDR3 protein is CASSLQGGQPQHF. DNA of the CDR3: TGCGCCAGCAGCCTACAGGGCGGTCAGCCCCAGCATTTT.

The chain has TRBV28 and TRBJ1-4; 7 nucleotides agree with TRBD1. V lost 4 bases, J lost 7 bases, and 12 bases stayed unmatched. The CDR3 totals 16 residues. The germline V gene has CDR1 MDHEN and CDR2 SYDVKM. The CDR3 DNA reads as TGTGCCAGCAGTTCGTCGATCCAGGGGGGAATTGAAAAACTGTTTTTT. It codes for CASSSSIQGGIEKLFF.

The rearrangement links TRBV5-5 to TRBJ2-2, with D maybe TRBD2 (6 bases). Trimming took 4 bases from V and 2 from J, leaving 12 bases between them. Germline loops: CDR1 SGHKS, CDR2 YYEKEE (reference sequence). This CDR3 is built from 15 residues. The CDR3 here is CASSLGGTNTGELFF. The CDR3 nucleotides read TGTGCCAGCAGCCTTGGAGGGACCAACACCGGGGAGCTGTTTTTT.

The gene calls are TRBV15 and TRBJ1-5; possible D gene TRBD1, 5 bases. The CDR3 spans 14 residues. With 6 bases removed from V and 2 bases from J, the gap between germline ends came to 11 bases. Germline assignment: CDR1 LNHNV and CDR2 YYDKDF (reference sequence). The CDR3 region has the DNA TGTGCCACCAGAGGCCGGGGGGGCAATCAGCCCCAGCATTTT. Translating gives CATRGRGGNQPQHF.

The chain joins TRBV3-1 (or the pseudogene TRBV3-2) to TRBJ2-2; 11 positions agree with TRBD2. J was trimmed by 1 base and V by 3 bases; bases with no gene match: 4. CDR1 LGHDT and CDR2 YNNKEL come from the germline V gene (reference sequence). The CDR3 runs to 17 residues. The CDR3 coding sequence is TGTGCCAGCAGCCATAGCGGGAGGGCCTTGAACACCGGGGAGCTGTTTTTT. Protein: CASSHSGRALNTGELFF.

The chain couples TRBV6-6 to TRBJ1-5; TRBD1 aligns across 9 bases. Looked up from germline, CDR1 is MNHNY and CDR2 is SVGAGI (reference sequence). The CDR3 runs to 14 residues. V lost 6 bases and J lost 3; bases outside the gene matches: 3. CDR3 nucleotide sequence: TGTGCCAGCAGCGGGACAGGGCCCAATCAGCCCCAGCATTTT. Protein: CASSGTGPNQPQHF.

The chain uses TRBV6-2 or TRBV6-3 and TRBJ1-5, with 11 bases that match TRBD1. This CDR3 comprises 15 residues. Losses at the gene ends were 5 bases for V and 7 bases for J; bases not matched to a gene: 7. The germline V gene has CDR1 MNHEY and CDR2 SVGEGT. Here the CDR3 DNA reads TGTGCCAGCAGTAGGACAGGGGGCGCATTCCAGCCCCAGCATTTT. Amino acid sequence: CASSRTGGAFQPQHF.

The chain carries TRBV28 and TRBJ2-3; 9 bases are a match to TRBD2. The junction had 5 bases not matched to a gene; V was cut back by 5 bases and J by 2 bases. Per the germline V gene, CDR1 is MDHEN and CDR2 is SYDVKM. The length of the CDR3 is 15 residues. CDR3 protein: CASSLTSGLTDTQYF. CDR3 coding DNA: TGTGCCAGCAGTCTTACTAGCGGGCTCACAGATACGCAGTATTTT.

This clone appeared a single time. The gene calls are TRBV9 and TRBJ2-1, with a weak D call TRBD1 (5 bases). The CDR3 length is 14 residues. V dropped 4 bases and J dropped 6 bases, with 14 bases sitting between them. From germline, CDR1 is SGDLS and CDR2 YYNGEE. The CDR3 region has the DNA TGTGCCAGCAGCACTTCAGGGAACAGCAATGAGCAGTTCTTC. This gives the protein CASSTSGNSNEQFF.